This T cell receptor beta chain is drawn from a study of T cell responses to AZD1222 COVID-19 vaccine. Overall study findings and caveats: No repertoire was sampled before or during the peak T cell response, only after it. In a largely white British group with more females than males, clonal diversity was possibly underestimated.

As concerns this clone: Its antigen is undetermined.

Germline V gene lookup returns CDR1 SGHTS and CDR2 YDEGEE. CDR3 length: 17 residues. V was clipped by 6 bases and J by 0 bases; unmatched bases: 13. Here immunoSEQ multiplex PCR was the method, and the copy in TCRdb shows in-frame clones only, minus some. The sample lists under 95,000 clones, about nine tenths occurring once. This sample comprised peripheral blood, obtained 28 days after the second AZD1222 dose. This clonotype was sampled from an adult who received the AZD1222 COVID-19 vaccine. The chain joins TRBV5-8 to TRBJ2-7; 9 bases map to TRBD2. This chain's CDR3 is CASNELRASGISYEQYF. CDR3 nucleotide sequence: TGTGCCAGCAACGAACTTCGGGCTAGCGGGATCTCCTACGAGCAGTACTTC.